The rows below give T cell receptor beta chains drawn from one sample of a study of identical twins. MiXCR was run by TCRdb on the 5' RACE reads, yielding one entry per CDR3 protein. The table shows some 460,000 distinct CDR3 sequences, with over 12% occurring only once. Another study also made use of these data, one on yellow fever vaccine responses in identical twins.

Input material: CD4+ T cells sorted from blood. These receptors originate from a woman between 18 and 29 years old in good health. Both conserved end residues are part of each CDR3. A D gene is named only where the DNA matches it firmly. The size entry is marked missing in some rows and otherwise reads once, few, many or a size class.

abundance,j_gene,d_gene,v_gene,CDR3nt,CDR3aa
.,TRBJ2-1,TRBD1,TRBV7-2,TGTGCCAGCAGCTTTGGGGACAGGTACAATGAGCAGTTCTTC,CASSFGDRYNEQFF
few,TRBJ2-5,TRBD2,TRBV12-3/TRBV12-4,TGTGCCAGCAGTTTTAAGGGAGCGGGGGCTCTTAAAGAGACCCAGTACTTC,CASSFKGAGALKETQYF
.,TRBJ1-2,TRBD1,TRBV7-9,TGTGCCAGCAGCTTCGGACAGGGTAACTATGGCTACACCTTC,CASSFGQGNYGYTF
many,TRBJ2-1,TRBD2,TRBV12-3/TRBV12-4,TGTGCCAGCAGAGGGACTAGCGGGGGGGATGAGCAGTTCTTC,CASRGTSGGDEQFF
few,TRBJ2-1,.,TRBV6-1,TGTGCCAGCAACCATTTGGGGAGTGGGGACTTCTACTACAATGAGCAGTTCTTC,CASNHLGSGDFYYNEQFF
.,TRBJ2-7,.,TRBV5-1,TGCGCCAGCAGCTTGGTACGGGAACACACGGGCTACGAGCAGTACTTC,CASSLVREHTGYEQYF
many,TRBJ2-7,.,TRBV2,TGTGCCAGCAGGGCGGGACAAACGAACGAGCAGTACTTC,CASRAGQTNEQYF
few,TRBJ2-1,TRBD2,TRBV27,TGTGCCAGCAGGGGACTAGCGGGACCTGCTTACAATGAGCAGTTCTTC,CASRGLAGPAYNEQFF
.,TRBJ2-2,.,TRBV10-3,TGTGCGTCGGGGGACTACACCGGGGAGCTGTTTTTT,CASGDYTGELFF
many,TRBJ2-5,.,TRBV29-1,TGCAGCGTTGGATCCGGGGCCGAGACCCAGTACTTC,CSVGSGAETQYF
.,TRBJ2-2,TRBD2,TRBV4-3,TGCGCCAGCAGCCAGAGCGGGACTTCCACCGGGGAGCTGTTTTTT,CASSQSGTSTGELFF
few,TRBJ1-2,TRBD1,TRBV5-1,TGCGCCAGCAGCAAAACACCGGGACAGGGGTCGGGCTACACCTTC,CASSKTPGQGSGYTF
few,TRBJ2-6,.,TRBV7-9,TGTGCCAGCAGCCCGGTCGGCGAGATCTCTGGGGCCAACGTCCTGACTTTC,CASSPVGEISGANVLTF
.,TRBJ2-3,TRBD1,TRBV6-5,TGTGCCAGCAGTTACCGACCCCAGGGGGCCGGTATCACAGATACGCAGTATTTT,CASSYRPQGAGITDTQYF
many,TRBJ1-6,.,TRBV7-9,TGTGCCAGCAGCTTAGCCGGGAGTTTCTCACCCCTCCACTTT,CASSLAGSFSPLHF
.,TRBJ2-5,.,TRBV25-1,TGTGCCAGCAGTGACGCGGGTCAAGAGACCCAGTACTTC,CASSDAGQETQYF
.,TRBJ2-5,TRBD1,TRBV12-3/TRBV12-4,TGTGCCAGCAGTTATGGACAGGGGGAGACCCAGTACTTC,CASSYGQGETQYF
few,TRBJ1-1,TRBD1,TRBV3-1,TGTGCCAGCAGCCAAGGGGAGCCGGGACAGGGGAAGAACACTGAAGCTTTCTTT,CASSQGEPGQGKNTEAFF
many,TRBJ1-3,.,TRBV9,TGTGCCAGCAGCCCGCGACATACTGCGCTTTCTGGAAACACCATATATTTT,CASSPRHTALSGNTIYF
.,TRBJ2-3,.,TRBV7-9,TGTGCCAGCAGCTTGTGGGGATTAAGGGATACGCAGTATTTT,CASSLWGLRDTQYF
.,TRBJ2-7,.,TRBV5-1,TGCGCCAGCAGCTTGGTTACAGGTCACTCCTACGAGCAGTACTTC,CASSLVTGHSYEQYF
few,TRBJ1-6,TRBD1,TRBV14,TGTGCCAGCAGCCAAGTGACAGGGGCCGGTTCACCCCTCCACTTT,CASSQVTGAGSPLHF
.,TRBJ2-5,TRBD2,TRBV7-9,TGTGCCAGCAGCCGTCGACTAGCGGACAAAGAGACCCAGTACTTC,CASSRRLADKETQYF
few,TRBJ2-1,.,TRBV27,TGTGCCAGCAGTTTAAAGGCGGGGCCTTACAATGAGCAGTTCTTC,CASSLKAGPYNEQFF
few,TRBJ2-7,TRBD2,TRBV5-6,TGTGCCAGCAGCCTATTCAGCGGGGTCGCCTACGAGCAGTACTTC,CASSLFSGVAYEQYF
.,TRBJ1-6,.,TRBV11-1,TGTGCCAGCAGCAGGAACCGGGACGGAAGCTCCTATAATTCACCCCTCCACTTT,CASSRNRDGSSYNSPLHF
.,TRBJ1-6,.,TRBV19,TGTGCCAGTAGTATCCGGGGACCAAATTCACCCCTCCACTTT,CASSIRGPNSPLHF
few,TRBJ2-2,.,TRBV7-3,TGTGCCAGCAGCCCCCAGGTGGGATCCGGGGAGCTGTTTTTT,CASSPQVGSGELFF
.,TRBJ2-3,.,TRBV21-1,TGTGCCAGCAGCAACCGGGGACAGGGACGCACAGATACGCAGTATTTT,CASSNRGQGRTDTQYF
few,TRBJ2-3,TRBD2,TRBV7-3,TGTGCCAGCAGCAGCGCGGGGGGGCCGGGCACAGATACGCAGTATTTT,CASSSAGGPGTDTQYF
few,TRBJ2-4,.,TRBV20-1,TGCAGTGCTAGGGACGGGGCGTCCAAAAACATTCAGTACTTC,CSARDGASKNIQYF
.,TRBJ1-2,.,TRBV5-5,TGTGCCAGCAGCTTACAACCACAGGGTTGGTATGGCTACACCTTC,CASSLQPQGWYGYTF
many,TRBJ2-1,TRBD2,TRBV5-4,TGTGCCAGCAGAGCCATGAGTCTAGCGGGGGGGAGCTCCTACAATGAGCAGTTCTTC,CASRAMSLAGGSSYNEQFF
many,TRBJ2-7,TRBD2,TRBV29-1,TGCAGCACCTGGAGCGGGAGCCCCTACGAGCAGTACTTC,CSTWSGSPYEQYF
.,TRBJ2-7,TRBD2,TRBV11-2,TGTGCCAGCAGCTTAGTACCGGGACTAGCGGGGGGGTCCCAGTACTTC,CASSLVPGLAGGSQYF
.,TRBJ2-3,TRBD2,TRBV10-2,TGCGCCAGCAGTGAGTCCTCCTTCCTAGCGGGGGACACAGATACGCAGTATTTT,CASSESSFLAGDTDTQYF
.,TRBJ2-5,.,TRBV10-3,TGTGCCATCAGTAGTGGAGAAGAGACCCAGTACTTC,CAISSGEETQYF
.,TRBJ2-5,.,TRBV24-1,TGTGCCACCAGTGATTCTGAAGGGCGCCCCTCAGGGAGGACCCAGTACTTC,CATSDSEGRPSGRTQYF
.,TRBJ2-1,TRBD2,TRBV10-2,TGCGCCAGCAGTGATGGCAGCGGGGGGGCCGTACTACGCAATGAGCAGTTCTTC,CASSDGSGGAVLRNEQFF
few,TRBJ2-3,.,TRBV5-4,TGTGCCAGCAGCTTGGCGGCAGGGGCATTCGATACGCAGTATTTT,CASSLAAGAFDTQYF
few,TRBJ1-2,.,TRBV10-3,TGTGCCATCAGCGGTAAAGGCTATGGCTACACCTTC,CAISGKGYGYTF